The text below deals with one T cell receptor (beta chain). This record comes from a study of blood T cell repertoires in COVID-19. Study-wide context: T cells, B-cell-depleted T cells, or PBMCs provided the cDNA or gDNA that served as material.

Trimming took off 6 bases at V and 4 bases at J, with 15 bases between the two ends. CDR1 is MNHEY and CDR2 is SVGAGI in the germline V gene. The CDR3 covers 14 residues. Methods used by the authors: Reference gene primer amplification gave nucleated cell count estimates. Method: immunoSEQ multiplex PCR; TCRdb's copy keeps in-frame clones and lacks some. Clonal size and the V and J genes are those of that table, whereas D and trimming came from the DNA. The sample has some 350,000 clones, 87% seen once; the top ten hold more than 5%. This sequence originates from a woman between 50 and 59 years old with COVID-19, enrolled during active disease. What was sequenced was peripheral blood. The chain couples TRBV6-5 to TRBJ1-1, with a possible D match to TRBD1 (6 bases). The CDR3 is CASRLQGGGTEAFF. For the CDR3, the DNA is TGTGCCAGCAGACTACAGGGTGGGGGCACTGAAGCTTTCTTT.